The rows below give T cell receptor beta chains drawn from one sample of a study of T cells in localized non-small cell lung cancer. Data came from immunoSEQ multiplex PCR; TCRdb stores just in-frame clones and leaves some out. The sample records 20,000 to 30,000 clones, more than 65% being singletons. Specimen: peripheral blood, collected before any cancer treatment. These receptors all stem from a man aged 35 to 69 with stage III squamous cell lung carcinoma. CDR3s include the opening cysteine and the closing phenylalanine or tryptophan. A D gene is named only where the DNA matches it firmly. Rows give clone size only sometimes, using once, few, many, or a class for an expanded clone.

v_call	j_call	d_call	clone_size	cdr3_aa	cdr3_nt
TRBV7-2	TRBJ2-2	TRBD2	NA	CASSLYGLAGGTGELFF	TGTGCCAGCAGCTTATACGGGCTAGCGGGGGGGACCGGGGAGCTGTTTTTT
TRBV27	TRBJ1-2	NA	NA	CASGSRGANYGYTF	TGTGCCAGCGGGTCAAGGGGGGCTAACTATGGCTACACCTTC
TRBV5-1	TRBJ2-2	NA	NA	CASSLGSGKTGELFF	TGCGCCAGCAGCTTGGGCAGCGGAAAAACCGGGGAGCTGTTTTTT
TRBV19	TRBJ1-1	NA	NA	CASNTVGLQALAEAFF	TGTGCCAGTAATACCGTCGGCCTACAGGCACTAGCTGAAGCTTTCTTT
TRBV11-3	TRBJ1-2	NA	NA	CASSFSPHRCGYTF	TGTGCCAGCAGCTTCTCGCCCCACCGATGTGGCTACACCTTC
TRBV7-2	TRBJ1-6	NA	NA	CASSRLTRVLNSPLHF	TGTGCCAGCAGCCGACTGACCAGGGTATTGAATTCACCCCTCCACTTT
TRBV6-5	TRBJ2-3	NA	once	CASTGGATDTQYF	TGTGCCAGCACTGGGGGGGCCACAGATACGCAGTATTTT
TRBV28	TRBJ2-1	NA	NA	CASSLLDNEQFF	TGTGCCAGCAGTTTGTTAGACAATGAGCAGTTCTTC
TRBV11-2	TRBJ2-3	NA	NA	CASSLVGGTDTQYF	TGTGCCAGCAGCTTAGTCGGTGGCACAGATACGCAGTATTTT
TRBV18	TRBJ2-4	NA	NA	CASSPKDSLNIQYF	TGTGCCAGCTCACCTAAGGACAGTTTAAACATTCAGTACTTC
TRBV9	TRBJ2-2	TRBD1	NA	CASSTGQATTGELFF	TGTGCCAGCAGCACCGGACAGGCTACCACCGGGGAGCTGTTTTTT
TRBV27	TRBJ2-7	TRBD1	few	CASRSGTGFYEQYF	TGTGCCAGCAGGTCCGGGACAGGGTTTTACGAGCAGTACTTC
TRBV5-5	TRBJ2-4	NA	NA	CASSPRQGQGGNIQYF	TGTGCCAGCAGCCCAAGACAGGGCCAGGGGGGAAACATTCAGTACTTC
TRBV6-1	TRBJ2-3	NA	NA	CAVPLRAHALDTQYF	TGTGCCGTACCACTTAGAGCTCACGCGCTCGATACGCAGTATTTT
TRBV18	TRBJ1-5	TRBD1	NA	CASSPYRDRDQPQHF	TGTGCCAGCTCACCTTACAGGGACAGGGATCAGCCCCAGCATTTT
TRBV11-2	TRBJ2-3	NA	once	CASSFPGLHTQYF	TGTGCCAGCAGCTTCCCCGGTTTGCATACGCAGTATTTT
TRBV7-9	TRBJ1-6	TRBD1	NA	CASSLDRVWSPLHF	TGTGCCAGCAGCTTGGACAGGGTATGGTCACCCCTCCACTTT
TRBV5-1	TRBJ2-6	NA	once	CASSPSGGDGANVLTF	TGCGCCAGCAGCCCCTCAGGGGGGGACGGGGCCAACGTCCTGACTTTC
TRBV9	TRBJ1-6	NA	once	CASRGREPNSYNSPLHF	TGTGCCAGCAGAGGGAGGGAACCTAACTCCTATAATTCACCCCTCCACTTT
TRBV27	TRBJ2-2	NA	NA	CASSLVNTGELFF	TGTGCCAGCAGTTTAGTGAACACCGGGGAGCTGTTTTTT
TRBV2	TRBJ1-1	NA	NA	CASSVQGYTEAFF	TGTGCCAGCAGTGTTCAGGGGTACACTGAAGCTTTCTTT
TRBV18	TRBJ1-1	NA	NA	CASSPDRRENTEAFF	TGTGCCAGCTCACCAGACAGAAGGGAAAACACTGAAGCTTTCTTT
TRBV7-3	TRBJ2-1	NA	NA	CASSLLGSDEQFF	TGTGCCAGCAGCTTACTAGGATCGGATGAGCAGTTCTTC
TRBV5-1	TRBJ2-7	TRBD2	once	CASGMAGTSDHEQYF	TGCGCCAGCGGAATGGCTGGGACTAGCGACCACGAGCAGTACTTC
TRBV5-1	TRBJ2-3	NA	NA	CASSYTGPLSTDTQYF	TGCGCCAGCAGTTATACGGGACCGCTTAGCACAGATACGCAGTATTTT
TRBV7-8	TRBJ1-5	NA	NA	CASSKTLDPNQPQHF	TGTGCCAGCAGCAAGACTCTTGATCCCAATCAGCCCCAGCATTTT
TRBV7-8	TRBJ2-3	TRBD2	NA	CASSLTSGTDTQYF	TGTGCCAGCAGCTTAACTAGCGGCACAGATACGCAGTATTTT
TRBV6-4	TRBJ2-1	TRBD1	NA	CATYLTSGQGSSYNEQFF	TGTGCCACCTACCTCACCTCGGGACAGGGAAGCTCCTACAATGAGCAGTTCTTC
TRBV7-3	TRBJ2-2	TRBD2	once	CASSPSPGLGVVGELFF	TGTGCCAGCAGCCCCTCACCGGGACTAGGAGTCGTCGGGGAGCTGTTTTTT
TRBV7-3	TRBJ1-2	NA	once	CASSSQAGTPEGYTF	TGTGCCAGCAGCTCCCAAGCCGGGACACCGGAGGGCTACACCTTC
TRBV6-4	TRBJ1-6	NA	once	CASSDFSQGTPLHF	TGTGCCAGCAGTGACTTTTCGCAGGGGACACCCCTCCACTTT
TRBV12-5	TRBJ2-7	NA	NA	CASGLYGGVGDEQYF	TGTGCTAGTGGTTTGTACGGAGGGGTGGGGGACGAGCAGTACTTC
TRBV7-9	TRBJ2-2	TRBD1	NA	CASSLTGASANTGELFF	TGTGCCAGCAGCTTGACAGGGGCCTCCGCGAACACCGGGGAGCTGTTTTTT
TRBV7-6	TRBJ2-5	TRBD2	NA	CASSSPPGGTSGSQETQYF	TGTGCCAGCAGCTCACCCCCCGGTGGGACTAGCGGGTCCCAAGAGACCCAGTACTTC
TRBV6-1	TRBJ1-6	NA	NA	CALAAEINSPLHF	TGTGCCCTGGCGGCAGAGATTAATTCACCCCTCCACTTT
TRBV6-6	TRBJ2-5	NA	NA	CASTSTGGTQYF	TGTGCCAGCACCTCCACTGGCGGGACCCAGTACTTC
TRBV2	TRBJ2-6	TRBD1	NA	CASSLDRQAGANVLTF	TGTGCCAGCTCTTTGGACAGGCAAGCTGGGGCCAACGTCCTGACTTTC
TRBV12-5	TRBJ1-3	NA	NA	CASGDSGSGNTIYF	TGTGCTAGTGGGGATTCGGGCTCTGGAAACACCATATATTTT
TRBV28	TRBJ2-5	NA	NA	CASLPGTVAQETQYF	TGTGCCAGCCTTCCAGGGACGGTGGCCCAAGAGACCCAGTACTTC
TRBV15	TRBJ2-2	NA	NA	CATRGSFPGELFF	TGTGCCACGAGGGGTTCCTTCCCCGGGGAGCTGTTTTTT
TRBV19	TRBJ2-7	NA	NA	CASSIGQRTYEQYF	TGTGCCAGTAGTATCGGGCAGCGCACCTACGAGCAGTACTTC
TRBV7-2	TRBJ2-1	NA	NA	CASSSAYNEQFF	TGTGCCAGCAGCTCCGCATACAATGAGCAGTTCTTC
TRBV5-1	TRBJ2-3	NA	NA	CASSLGSFSTDTQYF	TGCGCCAGCAGCTTGGGGAGTTTTAGCACAGATACGCAGTATTTT
TRBV25-1	TRBJ1-1	NA	few	CASSEYRFGRANTEAFF	TGTGCCAGCAGTGAATATCGGTTCGGCAGGGCGAACACTGAAGCTTTCTTT
TRBV7-9	TRBJ2-2	NA	once	CASSHQTGELFF	TGTGCCAGCAGCCACCAAACCGGGGAGCTGTTTTTT
TRBV7-3	TRBJ2-6	NA	NA	CASSPSGGANVLTF	TGTGCCAGCAGCCCTTCCGGGGGGGCCAACGTCCTGACTTTC
TRBV6-5	TRBJ1-2	TRBD1	few	CASRRQGGYTF	TGTGCCAGCAGACGACAGGGTGGCTACACCTTC
TRBV5-1	TRBJ1-4	NA	once	CASSPEGMGVEKLFF	TGCGCCAGCAGCCCGGAGGGGATGGGCGTTGAAAAACTGTTTTTT
TRBV6-5	TRBJ1-1	NA	NA	CASRPRQYLTEAFF	TGTGCCAGCAGACCCCGACAGTACCTCACTGAAGCTTTCTTT
TRBV7-3	TRBJ2-1	TRBD2	NA	CASSLLAGGLGNEQFF	TGTGCCAGCAGCCTACTAGCGGGAGGGCTCGGGAATGAGCAGTTCTTC
TRBV5-1	TRBJ1-2	NA	NA	CASSSEGTGYTF	TGCGCCAGCAGCTCTGAAGGGACAGGCTACACCTTC
TRBV6-6	TRBJ2-5	NA	NA	CASSRTVAQETQYF	TGTGCCAGCAGCCGAACTGTTGCTCAAGAGACCCAGTACTTC
TRBV9	TRBJ1-3	NA	NA	CASSAQGISGNTIYF	TGTGCCAGCAGCGCACAGGGTATAAGTGGAAACACCATATATTTT
TRBV5-1	TRBJ2-2	NA	NA	CASSPPAGEGAGELFF	TGCGCCAGCAGCCCGCCAGCAGGGGAAGGCGCCGGGGAGCTGTTTTTT
TRBV29-1	TRBJ1-4	NA	NA	CSVDTAGEKLFF	TGCAGCGTTGATACAGCGGGCGAAAAACTGTTTTTT
TRBV28	TRBJ2-7	TRBD1	NA	CASSLRRTGIGSYEQYF	TGTGCCAGCAGTTTACGCAGGACAGGGATCGGCTCCTACGAGCAGTACTTC
TRBV11-3	TRBJ2-7	TRBD2	NA	CASSLIYGGLAGGSYEQYF	TGTGCCAGCAGCTTAATCTATGGGGGACTAGCGGGAGGCTCCTACGAGCAGTACTTC
TRBV5-4	TRBJ1-6	NA	NA	CASSLMGGFTSPLHF	TGTGCCAGCAGCCTGATGGGGGGGTTTACTTCACCCCTCCACTTT
TRBV11-2	TRBJ2-7	TRBD2	NA	CASTGTSGSYEQYF	TGTGCCAGCACGGGGACTAGCGGGAGCTACGAGCAGTACTTC
TRBV28	TRBJ1-5	NA	NA	CASSKRQDLIKNQPQHF	TGTGCCAGCAGTAAGCGACAGGATTTGATTAAAAATCAGCCCCAGCATTTT